Below, 9 T cell receptor beta chains from the same sample are listed, as sequenced in a study of CD8 T cells in ankylosing spondylitis. Findings and limits, study-wide: Typical of ankylosing spondylitis blood, it appeared, was a TCR beta motif of eight highly homologous variants.

TCRdb reprocessed the 5' RACE reads with MiXCR, giving one entry per CDR3 protein. This sample has some 700,000 distinct CDR3 sequences; 15% to 20% occur once, and the top ten carry around a fifth. Their target antigens are unknown. The sample taken for sequencing was blood, either unsorted or a sorted T cell fraction (not recorded which). The origin of the receptors is a male donor with ankylosing spondylitis.

This clonotype showed up just a few times. This rearrangement joins TRBV20-1 to TRBJ1-1; D not resolved. This CDR3 region has 11 residues. The V end lost 6 bases, the J end lost 6 bases, and 11 bases lay between the germline ends. CDR1 DFQATT and CDR2 SNEGSKA come from the germline V gene (reference sequence). In DNA form, the CDR3 reads TGCAGTGCCCCGGCGCGAGCTGAAGCTTTCTTT. This encodes CSAPARAEAFF.

This sequence joins TRBV29-1 and TRBJ2-1; TRBD2 matches at 7 bases. Germline values: CDR1 SQVTM, CDR2 ANQGSEA. V was pared by 3 bases and J by 10 bases, with 12 bases of the junction left unmatched. The length of the CDR3 is 14 residues. The CDR3 nucleotides are TGCAGCGTTGAGAGGCGCGGGAGTCTGGGGGAGCAGTTCTTC. Translation gives CSVERRGSLGEQFF.

The gene calls are TRBV6-2 or TRBV6-3 and TRBJ2-7; D gene ambiguous. The germline V gene has CDR1 MNHEY and CDR2 SVGEGT. The CDR3 totals 13 residues. The germline V and J ends were trimmed by 3 bases and 0 bases, with 6 bases remaining between them. The CDR3 loop is CASSYTYSYEQYF. The CDR3 DNA reads TGTGCCAGCAGTTATACGTACTCCTACGAGCAGTACTTC.

The table lists this clonotype with a few counts. This chain uses TRBV7-2 with TRBJ2-1; either TRBD1 or TRBD2 may supply D (5 bases each). V lost 9 bases, J lost 7 bases, and 13 bases lay in between. The CDR3 has 12 residues. In germline, CDR1 is SGHTA, CDR2 FQGNSA. The CDR3 nucleotides are TGTGCCAGTGGGGACCTTTATAATGAGCAGTTCTTC. This gives the protein CASGDLYNEQFF.

This clonotype was counted a few times. The chain recombines TRBV20-1 with TRBJ2-3, with 9 bases lining up with TRBD1. The CDR3 length is 15 residues. Trimming removed 5 bases from V and 2 bases from J; junction bases left unmatched: 8. Germline V CDR1 and CDR2: DFQATT, SNEGSKA (reference sequence). DNA of the CDR3: TGCAGTGCTGGGGACAGGGCCCAATCCACAGATACGCAGTATTTT. Protein sequence: CSAGDRAQSTDTQYF.

This clonotype was recorded a few times. The rearrangement links TRBV18 to TRBJ2-3; D is undetermined. In germline, CDR1 is KGHSH, CDR2 LQKENI. This CDR3 contains 12 residues. Trimming took 3 bases from V and 4 from J, leaving 5 bases between them. The CDR3, as DNA: TGTGCCAGCTCACCCCGATCAGATACGCAGTATTTT. Its protein is CASSPRSDTQYF.

The V call is TRBV9, the J call TRBJ1-3; perhaps TRBD1 as D (6 bases). In germline, CDR1 is SGDLS, CDR2 YYNGEE. Trimming cost V 1 base and J 6 bases, with 11 bases left between them. CDR3 length: 14 amino acids. CDR3 protein: CASSVTGLENTIYF. The CDR3 nucleotides are TGTGCCAGCAGCGTAACAGGGCTCGAAAACACCATATATTTT. Full variable domain (outside the CDR3, taken from reference TRBV9 and TRBJ1-3): DSGVTQTPKHLITATGQRVTLRCSPRSGDLSVYWYQQSLDQGLQFLIQYYNGEERAKGNILERFSAQQFPDLHSELNLSSLELGDSALYFCASSVTGLENTIYFGEGSWLTVV.

This clonotype was counted only a few times. The chain has TRBV29-1 and TRBJ2-2, with no clear D. Trimming removed 4 bases from V and 3 bases from J, with 6 bases in between. This CDR3 contains 12 residues. Germline CDR1 reads SQVTM; CDR2 reads ANQGSEA. The CDR3: CSVAFYTGELFF. DNA of the CDR3: TGCAGCGTTGCCTTCTACACCGGGGAGCTGTTTTTT.

This clonotype was seen more than once but under ten times. V is TRBV6-1 and J is TRBJ1-2; TRBD1 is a possible D gene (6 bases). Trimming shortened V by 7 bases and J by 4 bases, and 16 bases separated the two germline ends. This CDR3 region has 14 residues. Germline-derived CDR1 and CDR2 are MNHNS and SASEGT. The CDR3 reads CASTEGGAVYGYTF. CDR3 coding DNA: TGTGCCAGCACCGAGGGGGGGGCGGTCTATGGCTACACCTTC.